This TCR beta chain was captured by sequencing in a study of cytomegalovirus exposure and HLA in healthy donors. Study background: Counted in an early data release were 65 million to 100 million unique TCRs from HLA-typed donors. Across 350 to 500 genotyped donors, 81% landed in the Caucasian-associated ancestry cluster.

Points from the study as a whole: An ancestry cluster, one associated with Asian ancestry, reportedly showed fewer N-insertions than the approximately 660-donor mean in a later analysis.

Germline V gene data show CDR1 as MGHDK and CDR2 as SYGVNS. V lost 2 bases, J lost 8 bases, and 15 bases lay in between. CDR3 length: 14 residues. A remark on this clone: What it binds is unknown.

PCR involved 60 Vbeta and 13 Jbeta primers. Profiled with immunoSEQ multiplex PCR; TCRdb holds only in-frame clones, not every one. The sample has approximately 100,000 clones; over 70% are singletons. This clonotype was sampled from a man in his forties or fifties in good health and CMV-seropositive. The chain couples TRBV25-1 to TRBJ1-2; TRBD1 is a possible D gene (5 bases). Sequencing was performed on PBMCs. CDR3: CASSEGHLSKGYTF. The CDR3 DNA follows: TGTGCCAGCAGTGAAGGACACCTCAGTAAGGGCTACACCTTC.